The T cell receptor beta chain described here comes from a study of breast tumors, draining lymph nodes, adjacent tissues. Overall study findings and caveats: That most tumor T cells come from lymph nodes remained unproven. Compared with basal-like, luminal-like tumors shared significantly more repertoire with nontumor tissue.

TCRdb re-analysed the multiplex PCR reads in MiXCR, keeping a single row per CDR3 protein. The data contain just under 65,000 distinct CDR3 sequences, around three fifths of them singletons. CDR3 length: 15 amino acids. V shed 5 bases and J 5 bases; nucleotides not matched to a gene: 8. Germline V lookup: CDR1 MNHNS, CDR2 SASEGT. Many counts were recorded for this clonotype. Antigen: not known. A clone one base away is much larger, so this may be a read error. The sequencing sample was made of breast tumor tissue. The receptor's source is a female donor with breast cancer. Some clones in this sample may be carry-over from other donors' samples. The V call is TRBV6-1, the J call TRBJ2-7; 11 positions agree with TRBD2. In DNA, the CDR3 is TGTGCCAGCAGTCCTGGAACTAGCGGGGGCAACGAGCAGTACTTC. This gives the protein CASSPGTSGGNEQYF.